The 15 T cell receptor beta chains given below trace back to one sample, sequenced in a study of OX40 agonist ivuxolimab in advanced cancers. Assay used: immunoSEQ multiplex PCR; TCRdb lists only in-frame clones, some missing. Here the sample spans 50,000 to 80,000 clones, roughly 86% being singletons. The starting material was CD4+ or CD8+ T cells sorted from blood, obtained in a trial of the OX40 agonist ivuxolimab. All receptors derive from an adult with an advanced solid tumor such as melanoma, head and neck, liver or kidney cancer.

This chain joins TRBV28 and TRBJ2-2, with TRBD1 matching 8 bases. The trim removed 6 bases at V and 3 bases at J, leaving 15 bases unmatched. The germline gives CDR1 MDHEN, CDR2 SYDVKM. CDR3 length: 18 amino acids. Written as DNA, the CDR3 is TGTGCCAGCAGCTCCCTGGACAGGGCGGTTAAGGACACCGGGGAGCTGTTTTTT. This gives the protein CASSSLDRAVKDTGELFF.

The chain joins TRBV10-3 to TRBJ2-1, with D perhaps given as TRBD1 or TRBD2 (5 bases each). V lost 4 bases and J lost 2, with 24 bases in between. CDR1 and CDR2 (germline): ENHRY, SYGVKD. The CDR3 spans 19 residues. The CDR3 sequence: CAISAYRGDHFYAYNEQFF. The CDR3, as DNA: TGTGCCATCAGTGCGTATCGGGGCGACCATTTTTACGCCTACAATGAGCAGTTCTTC.

The table lists this clone with a count of one. V and J are TRBV29-1 and TRBJ1-5; TRBD1 matches at 7 bases. CDR1 is SQVTM and CDR2 is ANQGSEA in the germline V gene. The CDR3 covers 12 residues. The CDR3 bases are TGCACCGCGGGGGACAGAGATCAGCCCCAGCATTTT. The encoded protein is CTAGDRDQPQHF.

This chain uses TRBV6-6 with TRBJ1-1; D uncertain. This CDR3 has 16 amino acids. With 5 bases removed from V and 0 bases from J, the gap between germline ends came to 16 bases. In germline, CDR1 is MNHNY, CDR2 SVGAGI (reference sequence). The CDR3 reads CASSPDFRHMNTEAFF. CDR3 nucleotides: TGTGCCAGCAGTCCAGACTTCAGACACATGAACACTGAAGCTTTCTTT.

The chain is built from TRBV11-2 and TRBJ1-2; no firm D call. This CDR3 is built from 15 residues. V lost 4 bases and J 3 bases, leaving 15 bases between the germline ends. The V gene's germline CDR1 is SGHAT and CDR2 FQNNGV. CDR3 sequence: CASSSDGSPYYGYTF. The CDR3 coding sequence is TGTGCCAGCAGCTCAGACGGTAGCCCCTACTATGGCTACACCTTC.

The chain combines TRBV5-1 with TRBJ2-7, with a possible D match to TRBD1 (6 bases). CDR1 is SGHRS and CDR2 is YFSETQ in the germline V gene. The V and J ends lost 3 bases and 6 bases respectively, with 16 bases between them. This CDR3 comprises 14 residues. As DNA, the CDR3 is TGCGCCAGCAGCTCGACAGGTTCTTCCGGCGAGCAGTACTTC. It specifies CASSSTGSSGEQYF.

In its sample, this clone was seen once. The rearrangement uses TRBV27 and TRBJ1-6, with 7 bases matching TRBD1. This CDR3 spans 14 amino acids. The ends lost 2 bases at V and 9 bases at J; junction bases unmatched: 4. The germline V gene encodes CDR1 MNHEY and CDR2 SMNVEV (reference sequence). CDR3 residues: CASSLEQGSSPLHF. The CDR3 coding sequence is TGTGCCAGCAGTTTAGAACAGGGGAGTTCACCCCTCCACTTT.

This clone was counted a few times. The gene calls are TRBV29-1 and TRBJ1-1; D is undetermined. The CDR3 contains 11 residues. Germline V gene sequence: CDR1 SQVTM, CDR2 ANQGSEA. Trimming cost V 6 bases and J 4 bases, with 9 bases left between them. CDR3 amino acids: CSVQTPTEAFF. The CDR3 bases are TGCAGCGTGCAAACACCCACTGAAGCTTTCTTT.

The V and J genes are TRBV6-6 and TRBJ1-2; 9 bases fit TRBD1. V shed 2 bases, J shed 5 bases, and the junction held 3 bases outside the gene matches. This CDR3 contains 14 residues. Germline-derived CDR1 and CDR2 are MNHNY and SVGAGI (reference sequence). The CDR3 nucleotides are TGTGCCAGCAGTTACCCCGGGACAGGGTATGGCTACACCTTC. The encoded protein is CASSYPGTGYGYTF.

This clone was seen only once. V and J are TRBV4-3 and TRBJ2-5; D perhaps matches TRBD1 (5 bases). Germline V CDR1 and CDR2: LGHNA, YSLEER. The CDR3 sequence is 13 residues long. V gave up 4 bases and J gave up 3 bases, with 9 bases separating them. CDR3 protein: CASSRGTEETQYF. The CDR3 DNA is TGCGCCAGCAGCCGGGGCACGGAAGAGACCCAGTACTTC.

The rearrangement joins TRBV7-2 to TRBJ2-5; D not certain. Germline V gives CDR1 SGHTA, CDR2 FQGNSA. The CDR3 runs to 15 residues. V lost 5 bases to trimming and J lost 1 base, with 14 bases between them. Here the CDR3 reads CASSPGQSFQETQYF. Here the CDR3 DNA reads TGTGCCAGCAGCCCCGGGCAGTCCTTCCAAGAGACCCAGTACTTC.

The chain combines TRBV9 with TRBJ2-5; tentatively, D is TRBD1 (5 bases). The CDR3 runs to 14 residues. With 0 bases removed from V and 11 bases from J, the gap between germline ends came to 17 bases. CDR1 and CDR2 from the germline V gene are SGDLS and YYNGEE. The CDR3 DNA is TGTGCCAGCAGCGTAGGGGGCGGCCCCATGGGGCAGTACTTC. Residues: CASSVGGGPMGQYF.

The chain links TRBV19 to TRBJ1-3, with D perhaps matching TRBD1 (5 bases). Trimming removed 1 base at V and 1 base at J, with 5 bases between. The germline CDR1 and CDR2 sequences are LNHDA and SQIVND (reference sequence). This CDR3 region has 14 residues. The CDR3 DNA sequence: TGTGCCAGTAGTATAGGGGGGTCTGGAAACACCATATATTTT. Protein: CASSIGGSGNTIYF.

The rearrangement joins TRBV27 to TRBJ1-1; no clear D. V gave up 3 bases and J gave up 1 base, with 9 bases separating them. The CDR3 runs 14 residues. CDR1 and CDR2 from the germline V gene are MNHEY and SMNVEV (reference sequence). The CDR3 nucleotides are TGTGCCAGCAGTTTTCGGATGAGGAACACTGAAGCTTTCTTT. Protein: CASSFRMRNTEAFF.

The chain carries TRBV5-1 and TRBJ2-7, with 10 bases lining up with TRBD1. The germline CDR1 and CDR2 sequences are SGHRS and YFSETQ. CDR3 length: 14 amino acids. V was pared by 4 bases and J by 5 bases, with 6 bases of the junction left unmatched. The CDR3: CASSRDRGSDEQYF. DNA for the CDR3: TGCGCCAGCAGCAGGGACAGGGGAAGCGACGAGCAGTACTTC.